This T cell receptor (beta chain) was recorded in a study of shared clonotypes between healthy human individuals. The overall study: Each donor's CD8 memory used one plate, CD8 naive two, each CD4 subset three.

The assay was immunoSEQ multiplex PCR, and TCRdb's table has in-frame clones only and misses some. The data contain some 1,400,000 clones, over 95% of them singletons. Points from the study as a whole: Donor scarcity curtailed the genetic and exposure-history diversity represented herein.

All participating donors were Caucasian adults from Nashville, Tennessee. Details on this clone: Its antigen is not known.

V shed 10 bases and J shed 4 bases, with 13 bases lying between them. The CDR3 is 13 residues long. Germline values: CDR1 MNHNS, CDR2 SASEGT. The sequenced material came from naive CD4+ T cells sorted from blood. Subset in this sample: CD45RA+ positively selected. This TCR was sampled from a man aged 25 to 40 in good health. The chain is built from TRBV6-1 and TRBJ2-2; a weak D match, TRBD1 (6 bases). The CDR3 reads CATTGYVTGELFF. CDR3 DNA: TGTGCCACCACAGGGTATGTCACCGGGGAGCTGTTTTTT.